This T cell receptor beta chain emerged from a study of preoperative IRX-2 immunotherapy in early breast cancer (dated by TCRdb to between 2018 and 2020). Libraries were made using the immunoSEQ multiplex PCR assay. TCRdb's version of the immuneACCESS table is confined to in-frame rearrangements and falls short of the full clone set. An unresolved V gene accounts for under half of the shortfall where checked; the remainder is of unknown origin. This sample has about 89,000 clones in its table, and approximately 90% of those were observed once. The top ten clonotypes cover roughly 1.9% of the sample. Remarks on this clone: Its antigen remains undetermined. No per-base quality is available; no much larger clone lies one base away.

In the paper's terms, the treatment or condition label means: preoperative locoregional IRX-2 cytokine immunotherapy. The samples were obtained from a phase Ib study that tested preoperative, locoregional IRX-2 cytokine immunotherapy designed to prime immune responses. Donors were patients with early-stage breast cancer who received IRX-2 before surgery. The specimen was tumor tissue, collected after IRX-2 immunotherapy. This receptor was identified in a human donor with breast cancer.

The CDR3 is CASSDPWASGKETQYF. DNA sequence: TGTGCCAGCAGTGACCCCTGGGCTAGCGGGAAAGAGACCCAGTACTTC. This chain joins TRBV6-7 to TRBJ2-5; 9 bases in the junction line up with TRBD2. TRBV6-7 is treated as an ORF (open reading frame) with a function not yet certain. Ends trimmed: V by 5 bases, J by 3 bases; bases unmatched to a gene: 10. From the cysteine through the phenylalanine, the CDR3 covers 16 amino acids. Only CDR3 DNA remains: 48 bases, in frame from the first base.